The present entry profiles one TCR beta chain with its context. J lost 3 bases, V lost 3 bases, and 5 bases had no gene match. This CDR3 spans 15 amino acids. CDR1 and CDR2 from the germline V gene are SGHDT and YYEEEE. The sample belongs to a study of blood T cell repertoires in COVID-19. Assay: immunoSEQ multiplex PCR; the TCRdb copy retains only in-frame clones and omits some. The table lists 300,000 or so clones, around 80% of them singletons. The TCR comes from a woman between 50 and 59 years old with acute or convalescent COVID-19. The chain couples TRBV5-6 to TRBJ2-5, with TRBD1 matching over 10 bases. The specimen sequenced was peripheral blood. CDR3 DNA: TGTGCCAGCAGCTCTCGACAGGGGGCGAAAGAGACCCAGTACTTC. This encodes CASSSRQGAKETQYF.